This TCR beta chain was recovered during a study of Ad26.COV2.S vaccination and SARS-CoV-2 variants. Findings and limits, study-wide: Total T cell responses were possibly underestimated by TCR breadth and depth analyses. Breadth of non-spike TCRs did not differ between vaccinees and placebo recipients. Marked by substantial breadth, spike-specific CD8+ and CD4+ T cell responses were reportedly seen after vaccination. Placebo recipients showed lower spike-specific TCR breadth than vaccinees.

Here immunoSEQ multiplex PCR was the method, and the copy in TCRdb shows in-frame clones only, minus some. The sample contains 85,000 to 95,000 clones, 82% of which appear only once. About this clone itself: Its cognate antigen is unknown.

The CDR3 covers 15 residues. Trimming took 5 bases from V and 0 from J; bases not matched to a gene: 2. CDR1 and CDR2 (germline): LGHNT, FRNRAP. The input for sequencing was peripheral blood, taken after recovery from COVID-19. This clonotype was sampled from a human donor who had recovered from COVID-19. V and J are TRBV12-5 and TRBJ2-2; 8 positions agree with TRBD1. The CDR3 is CASGTGQANTGELFF. CDR3 DNA sequence: TGTGCTAGTGGTACGGGACAGGCGAACACCGGGGAGCTGTTTTTT.